This entry is about one T cell receptor beta chain. These data are taken from a study of blood T cell repertoires in COVID-19. Study context: T cells, B-cell-depleted T cells, or PBMCs provided the cDNA or gDNA that served as material.

The protocol was immunoSEQ multiplex PCR, while the TCRdb copy is restricted to in-frame clones and leaves out a portion. This repertoire shows 110,000 to 150,000 clones, 75% to 90% found once; its top ten account for over 9%. The CDR3 has 15 amino acids. CDR1 and CDR2 (germline): SGHRS, YFSETQ. The V gene lost 4 bases and the J gene lost 0 bases, with 11 bases spanning the gap. Participant reports of clinical history set cohort assignment. The receptor comes from a man between 60 and 75 years old who had recovered from COVID-19. Input material: PBMCs or T cells enriched from blood (not recorded which). J is TRBJ1-5 and V is TRBV5-1; D is unresolved. CDR3 region: CASSPTGISNQPQHF. The CDR3 coding sequence is TGCGCCAGCAGCCCTACGGGAATTAGCAATCAGCCCCAGCATTTT.